This T cell receptor beta chain was observed in a study of shared T cell receptors in the human thymus. Only in-frame clones appear in the TCRdb table, and some are missing; sequencing was by immunoSEQ multiplex PCR. The sample consists of 600,000 or so clones, 87% of them appearing once. Germline V gives CDR1 LGHNA, CDR2 YSLEER. This CDR3 has 17 amino acids. Trimming shortened V by 0 bases and J by 5 bases, and 17 bases separated the two germline ends. These records were also assigned to another study, of human thymus T cells.

This TCR was sampled from a boy in the first two years of life with a congenital heart defect. This chain links TRBV4-3 with TRBJ1-5, with D possibly being TRBD1 (5 bases). The sequenced material came from thymocytes. The CDR3 is CASSQDRKGEVDQPQHF. The CDR3 DNA sequence: TGCGCCAGCAGCCAAGATAGAAAAGGGGAGGTGGATCAGCCCCAGCATTTT.